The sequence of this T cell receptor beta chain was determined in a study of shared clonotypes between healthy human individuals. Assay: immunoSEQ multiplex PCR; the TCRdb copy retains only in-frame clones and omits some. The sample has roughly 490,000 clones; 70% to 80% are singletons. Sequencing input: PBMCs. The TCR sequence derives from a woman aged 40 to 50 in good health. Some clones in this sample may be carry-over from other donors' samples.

The CDR3 DNA reads TGTGCCTGGAGTTGGGGACAGGGGGTGAGTCCCTATCAGCCCCAGCATTTT. This sequence encodes CAWSWGQGVSPYQPQHF. The V gene is TRBV30, the J gene TRBJ1-5; 11 bases align to TRBD1. J gave up 5 bases and V 2 bases, and 11 bases lay outside the gene matches. Germline values: CDR1 GTSNPN, CDR2 SVGIG (reference sequence). The CDR3 contains 17 residues.